This T cell receptor (beta chain) is drawn from a study of T cells in Graves' hyperthyroidism and ophthalmopathy. It was RNA transcripts that yielded the amplified TCR beta CDR3 regions. An initial round of RT-PCR targeting the TCR CDR3 relied on the HTBI primer set. In TCRdb, the multiplex PCR reads were re-called with MiXCR into one record per CDR3 protein. The table shows about 660,000 distinct CDR3 sequences, with roughly 46% occurring only once. The germline CDR1 and CDR2 sequences are LGHNA and YNFKEQ. The CDR3 totals 14 residues. V shed 6 bases and J shed 3 bases, with 9 bases lying between them. This clonotype has a handful of counts.

The V gene is TRBV4-2, the J gene TRBJ1-6; D is ambiguous. The TCR was taken from an adult man with Graves' disease, either hyperthyroidism or ophthalmopathy (not recorded which). Sequenced material: peripheral blood or thyroid tissue (not recorded which). CDR3: CASSLGFYNSPLHF. The CDR3 nucleotides are TGTGCCAGCAGTTTAGGCTTCTATAATTCACCCCTCCACTTT.